Each of the 2 T cell receptor beta chains below was sequenced from the same sample in a study of metastatic and nonmetastatic thyroid tumors. Each patient came to thyroid surgery without any prior treatment (of any kind). TCRdb re-processed the PCR reads through MiXCR. The repertoire has about 20,000 clones, 16% of them found once; the top ten carry roughly 10%. Sequencing input: tumor tissue. Every receptor here comes from a female donor with papillary thyroid cancer or a benign thyroid nodule (not recorded which). Some clones in this sample may be carry-over from other donors' samples.

This clone was observed at least ten times. The CDR3: CASSAQGNEQFF. The CDR3 region has the DNA TGTGCCAGCAGTGCCCAGGGAAATGAGCAGTTCTTC. The gene calls are TRBV6-1 and TRBJ2-1; the D gene is possibly TRBD1 (5 bases). The germline gives CDR1 MNHNS, CDR2 SASEGT. The CDR3 loop spans 12 amino acids. The V and J ends lost 4 bases and 7 bases respectively, with 8 bases between them.

This clone was counted many times. The J gene is TRBJ2-7, the V gene TRBV29-1, with unresolved D. CDR3 length: 12 residues. Trimming took off 3 bases at V and 5 bases at J, with 11 bases between the two ends. In germline, CDR1 is SQVTM, CDR2 ANQGSEA. The CDR3 spells CSVELSDDEQYF. The CDR3 region has the DNA TGCAGCGTTGAGTTGTCCGACGACGAGCAGTACTTC.